This T cell receptor (beta chain) stems from a study of cytomegalovirus exposure and HLA in healthy donors. Study-level points and caveats: 164 TCR beta chains were listed as cytomegalovirus-associated. Most observed TCR sequences were rare, whereas some public TCRs were detected in many donors. Cytomegalovirus status was reportedly diagnosed by the classifier with high specificity and sensitivity.

With respect to this clone: Its antigen is not identified.

The protocol was immunoSEQ multiplex PCR, while the TCRdb copy is restricted to in-frame clones and leaves out a portion. This table has 120,000 or so clones, 85% to 90% appearing once. The donors belonged to the approximately 120-subject validation cohort, separate from the roughly 670-subject first cohort. Per the germline V gene, CDR1 is SGDLS and CDR2 is YYNGEE. J lost 3 bases, V lost 5 bases, and 14 bases had no gene match. This CDR3 is 17 amino acids long. V gene TRBV9 combines with J gene TRBJ1-1; TRBD1 agrees at 9 bases. The TCR originated in a woman aged 18-29 years in good health and CMV-seronegative. Sequencing input: PBMCs. CDR3 protein: CASSGTGGPSVDTEAFF. CDR3 DNA sequence: TGTGCCAGCAGTGGAACAGGGGGCCCCTCGGTGGACACTGAAGCTTTCTTT.